The T cell receptor (beta chain) under discussion was sequenced for a study of high-grade serous ovarian cancer treatment subgroups. Overall study: Mean per sample: approximately 14,000 reads, 6,000 to 8,000 unique TCR beta rearrangements. Findings of the study overall: Without spatial data, bulk sequencing limits insight into HGSC tumor diversity. Higher neoantigen levels went with greater TCR clonal relatedness. Repertoire similarity ranged roughly 0.1 to 0.79 between tumors of one patient.

The tumor samples were collected prior to definitive surgery or chemotherapy. Profiled with immunoSEQ multiplex PCR; TCRdb holds only in-frame clones, not every one. The profile shows about 39,000 clones, around three quarters of them singletons. This clone occurred a few times. Its antigen is undetermined. The germline V gene encodes CDR1 MDHEN and CDR2 SYDVKM. The CDR3 has 14 amino acids. Trimming removed 7 bases at V and 6 bases at J, with 16 bases between. The sequenced sample was tumor tissue. This clonotype was obtained from a human donor with high-grade serous ovarian cancer. V is TRBV28 and J is TRBJ1-5; weak D call: TRBD1 (6 bases). CDR3 in amino acids: CASTTDSWGQPQHF. The CDR3 DNA reads TGTGCCAGCACCACGGACAGTTGGGGTCAGCCCCAGCATTTT.